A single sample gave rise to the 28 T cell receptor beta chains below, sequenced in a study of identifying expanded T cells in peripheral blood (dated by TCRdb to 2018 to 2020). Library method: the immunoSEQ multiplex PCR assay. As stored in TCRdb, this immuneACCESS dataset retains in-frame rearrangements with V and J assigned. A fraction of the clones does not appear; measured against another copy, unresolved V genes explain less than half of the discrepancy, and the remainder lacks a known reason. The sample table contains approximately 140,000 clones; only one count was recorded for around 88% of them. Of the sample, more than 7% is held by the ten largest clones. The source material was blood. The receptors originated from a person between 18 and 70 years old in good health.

CDR3 nucleotide sequence: TGTGCCAGCAGTTACTCGGACAGGGGGCCTGGTGGCTACACCTTC. Its protein product is CASSYSDRGPGGYTF. This chain connects TRBV6-6 to TRBJ1-2; 11 nucleotides align to TRBD1. With V trimmed by 0 bases and J by 7 bases, 4 bases remained unmatched. CDR1 and CDR2 from the germline V gene are MNHNY and SVGAGI (reference sequence). The CDR3 is 15 residues long.

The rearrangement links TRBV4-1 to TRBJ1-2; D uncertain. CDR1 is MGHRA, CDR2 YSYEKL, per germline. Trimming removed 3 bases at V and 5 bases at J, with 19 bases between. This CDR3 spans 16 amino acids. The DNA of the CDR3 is TGCGCCAGCAGCCATATTGCGGCCGAAAACCCTTATGGCTACACCTTC. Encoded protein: CASSHIAAENPYGYTF.

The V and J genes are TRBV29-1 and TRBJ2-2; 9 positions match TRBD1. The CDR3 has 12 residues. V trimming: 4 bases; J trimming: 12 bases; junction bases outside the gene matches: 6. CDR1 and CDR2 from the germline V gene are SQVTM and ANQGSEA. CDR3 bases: TGCAGCGTTGGGGGCGACAGGGGGAAGCTGTTTTTT. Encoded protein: CSVGGDRGKLFF.

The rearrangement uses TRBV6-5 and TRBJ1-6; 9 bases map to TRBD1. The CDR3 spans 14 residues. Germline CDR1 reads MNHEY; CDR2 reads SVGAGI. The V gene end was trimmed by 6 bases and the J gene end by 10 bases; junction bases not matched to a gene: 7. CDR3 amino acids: CASSPQGASSPLHF. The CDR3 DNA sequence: TGTGCCAGCAGCCCACAGGGGGCATCATCACCCCTCCACTTT.

The DNA for the CDR3 is TGCAGCGCCTCAACAGGAGGTAATGAAAAACTGTTTTTT. Translating gives CSASTGGNEKLFF. The J gene is TRBJ1-4, the V gene TRBV29-1, with D perhaps TRBD1 (5 bases). V shed 7 bases and J shed 4 bases, with 13 bases lying between them. CDR3 length: 13 residues. CDR1 and CDR2 (germline): SQVTM, ANQGSEA. The full variable domain, with the rest looked up from reference TRBV29-1 and TRBJ1-4, is SAVISQKPSRDICQRGTSLTIQCQVDSQVTMMFWYRQQPGQSLTLIATANQGSEATYESGFVIDKFPISRPNLTFSTLTVSNMSPEDSSIYLCSASTGGNEKLFFGSGTQLSVL.

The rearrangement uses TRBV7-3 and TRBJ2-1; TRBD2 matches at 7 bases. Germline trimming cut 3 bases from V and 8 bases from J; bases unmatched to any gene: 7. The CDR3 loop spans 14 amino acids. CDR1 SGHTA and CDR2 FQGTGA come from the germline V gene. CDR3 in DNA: TGTGCCAGCAGCTTCTTCGGGAGGAGAGATGAGCAGTTCTTC. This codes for CASSFFGRRDEQFF.

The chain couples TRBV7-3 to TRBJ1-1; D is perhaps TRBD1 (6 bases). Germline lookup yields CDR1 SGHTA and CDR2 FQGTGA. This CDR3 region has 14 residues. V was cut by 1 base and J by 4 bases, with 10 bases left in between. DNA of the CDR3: TGTGCCAGCAGCTTAAAGGGGGAGAGCACTGAAGCTTTCTTT. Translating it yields CASSLKGESTEAFF.

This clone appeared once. The CDR3 DNA sequence: TGTGCCAGCAGCCCCGGGACGAACGATTACGAGCAGTACTTC. It codes for CASSPGTNDYEQYF. The V call is TRBV11-3, the J call TRBJ2-7; D possibly uses TRBD1 or TRBD2 (5 bases each). Germline V lookup: CDR1 SGHNT, CDR2 YENEEA. With 5 bases removed from V and 4 bases from J, the gap between germline ends came to 15 bases. The CDR3 covers 14 residues. Together with reference TRBV11-3 and TRBJ2-7, the CDR3 gives the full variable domain: EAGVVQSPRYKIIEKKQPVAFWCNPISGHNTLYWYLQNLGQGPELLIRYENEEAVDDSQLPKDRFSAERLKGVDSTLKIQPAELGDSAVYLCASSPGTNDYEQYFGPGTRLTVT.

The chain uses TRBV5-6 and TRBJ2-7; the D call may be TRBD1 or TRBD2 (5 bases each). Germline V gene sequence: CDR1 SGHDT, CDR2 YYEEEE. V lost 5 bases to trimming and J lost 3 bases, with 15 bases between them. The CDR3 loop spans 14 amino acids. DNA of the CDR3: TGTGCCAGCAGACAAATGGGACCCAGCTACGAGCAGTACTTC. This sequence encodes CASRQMGPSYEQYF.

The CDR3 sequence is CASSGGDLYSEQYF. Written as DNA, the CDR3 is TGTGCCAGCAGTGGAGGGGATCTCTACTCCGAGCAGTACTTC. The chain employs TRBV5-5 and TRBJ2-7, with a possible D match to TRBD2 (6 bases). Germline CDR1 SGHKS, CDR2 YYEKEE (reference sequence). The CDR3 length is 14 residues. Trimming took off 5 bases at V and 6 bases at J, with 18 bases between the two ends.

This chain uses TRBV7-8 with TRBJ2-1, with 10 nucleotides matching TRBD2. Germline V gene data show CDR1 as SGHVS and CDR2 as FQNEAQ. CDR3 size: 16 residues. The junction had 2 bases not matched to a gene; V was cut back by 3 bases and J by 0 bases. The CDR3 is CASSFSGGSSYNEQFF. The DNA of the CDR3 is TGTGCCAGCAGCTTTAGCGGGGGGTCCTCCTACAATGAGCAGTTCTTC.

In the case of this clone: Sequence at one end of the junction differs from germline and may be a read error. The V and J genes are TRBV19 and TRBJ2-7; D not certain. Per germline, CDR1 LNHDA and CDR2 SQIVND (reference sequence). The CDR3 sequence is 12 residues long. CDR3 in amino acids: CASSVLGSSVHF. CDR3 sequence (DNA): TGTGCCAGTAGTGTCCTAGGGTCTTCCGTGCACTTC. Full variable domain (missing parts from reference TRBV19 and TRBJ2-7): DGGITQSPKYLFRKEGQNVTLSCEQNLNHDAMYWYRQDPGQGLRLIYYSQIVNDFQKGDIAEGYSVSREKKESFPLTVTSAQKNPTAFYLCASSVLGSSVHFGPGTRLTVT.

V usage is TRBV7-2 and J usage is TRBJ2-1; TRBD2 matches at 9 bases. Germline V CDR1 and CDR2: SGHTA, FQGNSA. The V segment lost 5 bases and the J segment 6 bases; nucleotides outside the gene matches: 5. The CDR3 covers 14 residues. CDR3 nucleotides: TGTGCCAGCAGCGTAGGACTAGCGAGCAATGAGCAGTTCTTC. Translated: CASSVGLASNEQFF.

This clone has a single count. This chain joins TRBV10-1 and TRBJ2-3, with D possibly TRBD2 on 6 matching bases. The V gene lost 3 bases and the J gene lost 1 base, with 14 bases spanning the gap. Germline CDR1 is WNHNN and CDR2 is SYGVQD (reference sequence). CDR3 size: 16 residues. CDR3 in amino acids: CASSDQLAVGTDTQYF. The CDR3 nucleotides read TGCGCCAGCAGTGATCAACTAGCAGTCGGCACAGATACGCAGTATTTT.

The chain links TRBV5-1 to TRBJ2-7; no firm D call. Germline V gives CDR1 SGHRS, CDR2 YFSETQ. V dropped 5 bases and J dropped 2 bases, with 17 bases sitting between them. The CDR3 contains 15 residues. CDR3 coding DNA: TGCGCCAGCAGAGATTTCGGAAACCGTACCTACGAGCAGTACTTC. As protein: CASRDFGNRTYEQYF.

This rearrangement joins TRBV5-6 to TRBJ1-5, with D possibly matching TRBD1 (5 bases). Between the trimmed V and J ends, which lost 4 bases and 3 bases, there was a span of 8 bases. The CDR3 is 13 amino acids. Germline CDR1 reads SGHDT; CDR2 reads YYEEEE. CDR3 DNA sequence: TGTGCCAGCAGCGGAGGGGACAATCAGCCCCAGCATTTT. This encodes CASSGGDNQPQHF.

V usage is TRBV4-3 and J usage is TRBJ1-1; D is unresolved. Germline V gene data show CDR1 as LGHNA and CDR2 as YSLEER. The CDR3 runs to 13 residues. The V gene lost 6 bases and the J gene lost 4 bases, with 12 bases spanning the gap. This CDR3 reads CASSQALGTEAFF. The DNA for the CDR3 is TGCGCCAGCAGTCAGGCCCTCGGCACTGAAGCTTTCTTT.

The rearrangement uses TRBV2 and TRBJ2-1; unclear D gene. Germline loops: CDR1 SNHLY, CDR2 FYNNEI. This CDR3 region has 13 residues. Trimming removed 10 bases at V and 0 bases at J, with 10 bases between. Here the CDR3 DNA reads TGTGCCATACTTACGAGCTCCTACAATGAGCAGTTCTTC. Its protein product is CAILTSSYNEQFF.

Here the CDR3 reads CASSPLNSPDTQYF. The CDR3 DNA reads TGTGCCAGCTCACCACTCAACAGTCCAGATACGCAGTATTTT. The rearrangement uses TRBV18 and TRBJ2-3; no firm D call. Looked up from germline, CDR1 is KGHSH and CDR2 is LQKENI. The CDR3 runs to 14 residues. V lost 1 base and J 4 bases, leaving 9 bases between the germline ends.

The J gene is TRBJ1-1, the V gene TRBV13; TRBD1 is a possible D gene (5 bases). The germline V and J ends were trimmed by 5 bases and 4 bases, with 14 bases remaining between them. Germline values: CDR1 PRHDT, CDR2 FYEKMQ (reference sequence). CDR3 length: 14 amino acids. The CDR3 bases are TGTGCCAGCAGCATCGGGACCTTGGGCACTGAAGCTTTCTTT. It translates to CASSIGTLGTEAFF.

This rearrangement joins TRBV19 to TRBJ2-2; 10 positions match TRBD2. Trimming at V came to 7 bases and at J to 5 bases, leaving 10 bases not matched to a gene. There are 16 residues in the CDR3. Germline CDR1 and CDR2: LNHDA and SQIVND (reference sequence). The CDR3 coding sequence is TGTGCCAGTACCCTCCTAGCGGGAGAGGGGACCGGGGAGCTGTTTTTT. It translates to CASTLLAGEGTGELFF.

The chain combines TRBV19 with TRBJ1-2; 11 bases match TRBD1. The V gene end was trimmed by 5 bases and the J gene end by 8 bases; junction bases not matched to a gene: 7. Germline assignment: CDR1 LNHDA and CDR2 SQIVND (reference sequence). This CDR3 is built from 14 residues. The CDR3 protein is CASSLSGQGDGYTF. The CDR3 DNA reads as TGTGCCAGTAGTCTCTCGGGACAGGGGGACGGCTACACCTTC.

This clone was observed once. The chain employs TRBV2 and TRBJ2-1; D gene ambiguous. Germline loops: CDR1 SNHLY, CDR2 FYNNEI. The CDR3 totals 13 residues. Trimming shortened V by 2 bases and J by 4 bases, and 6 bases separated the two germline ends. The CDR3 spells CASSELSYNEQFF. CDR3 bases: TGTGCCAGCAGTGAATTATCATACAATGAGCAGTTCTTC. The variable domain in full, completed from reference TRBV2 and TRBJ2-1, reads EPEVTQTPSHQVTQMGQEVILRCVPISNHLYFYWYRQILGQKVEFLVSFYNNEISEKSEIFDDQFSVERPDGSNFTLKIRSTKLEDSAMYFCASSELSYNEQFFGPGTRLTVL.

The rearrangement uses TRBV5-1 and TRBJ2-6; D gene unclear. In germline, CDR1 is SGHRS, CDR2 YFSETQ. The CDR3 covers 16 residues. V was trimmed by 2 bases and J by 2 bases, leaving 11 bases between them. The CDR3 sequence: CASSFSAGAGANVLTF. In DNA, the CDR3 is TGCGCCAGCAGCTTTTCCGCAGGAGCTGGGGCCAACGTCCTGACTTTC.

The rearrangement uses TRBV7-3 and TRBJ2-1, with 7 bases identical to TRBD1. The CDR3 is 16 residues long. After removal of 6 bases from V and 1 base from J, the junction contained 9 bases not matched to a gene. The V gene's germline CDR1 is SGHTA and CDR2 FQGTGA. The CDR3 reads CASSYEGANSYNEQFF. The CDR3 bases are TGTGCCAGCAGTTACGAGGGGGCGAATTCCTACAATGAGCAGTTCTTC.

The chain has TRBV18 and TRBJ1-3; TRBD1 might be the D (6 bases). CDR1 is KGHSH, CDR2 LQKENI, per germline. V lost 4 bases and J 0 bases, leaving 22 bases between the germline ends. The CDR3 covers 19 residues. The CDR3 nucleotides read TGTGCCAGCTCACTACAGGGTCTTGGAAGCTATTACTCTGGAAACACCATATATTTT. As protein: CASSLQGLGSYYSGNTIYF.

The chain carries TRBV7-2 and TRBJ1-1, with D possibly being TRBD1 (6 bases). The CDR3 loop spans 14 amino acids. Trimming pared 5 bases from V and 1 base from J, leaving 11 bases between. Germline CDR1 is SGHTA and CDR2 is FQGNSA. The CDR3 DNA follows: TGTGCCAGCAGCCTGAGGACAGAGAACACTGAAGCTTTCTTT. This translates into CASSLRTENTEAFF.

The CDR3 DNA reads TGCGCCAGCAGCCAACTAGCGGGGGGTTCAGGTACGCAGTATTTT. It translates to CASSQLAGGSGTQYF. The chain links TRBV4-3 to TRBJ2-3, with TRBD2 matching over 11 bases. V lost 2 bases to trimming and J lost 8 bases; unmatched junction nucleotides: 6. The CDR3 extends over 15 amino acids. Germline CDR1 is LGHNA and CDR2 is YSLEER.